These 9 T cell receptor beta chains were sequenced from one sample in a study of cytomegalovirus exposure and HLA in healthy donors. Both 60 Vbeta primers and 13 Jbeta primers went into the PCR. The repertoire was sequenced with immunoSEQ multiplex PCR; TCRdb's copy has only in-frame clones and lacks some. Of some 170,000 clones listed, about 80% are singletons. The sample taken for sequencing was PBMCs. The source of these receptors is a man between 18 and 35 years old in good health and CMV-seropositive.

This chain connects TRBV27 to TRBJ2-3; TRBD2 matches 7 bases. J lost 6 bases, V lost 5 bases, and 17 bases had no gene match. Germline lookup yields CDR1 MNHEY and CDR2 SMNVEV (reference sequence). This CDR3 region has 17 residues. The CDR3 sequence: CASSPMIRGRASDTQYF. The CDR3 DNA sequence: TGTGCCAGCAGTCCGATGATTAGAGGGAGGGCCTCGGATACGCAGTATTTT.

This chain links TRBV5-4 with TRBJ1-3, with D tentatively TRBD1 (6 bases). The CDR3 runs to 14 residues. The germline CDR1 and CDR2 sequences are SGHNT and YYREEE (reference sequence). The V gene lost 4 bases and the J gene lost 4 bases, with 12 bases spanning the gap. For the CDR3, the DNA is TGTGCCAGCAGCCGGACAGAAGGGGGAAACACCATATATTTT. This encodes CASSRTEGGNTIYF.

The V call is TRBV4-1, the J call TRBJ2-1; 8 bases are a match to TRBD2. CDR1 MGHRA and CDR2 YSYEKL come from the germline V gene. The CDR3 runs 16 residues. V lost 3 bases, J lost 2 bases, and 6 bases stayed unmatched. CDR3 sequence reads: CASSQTAGAPYNEQFF. In nucleotides, the CDR3 is TGCGCCAGCAGCCAGACAGCGGGAGCGCCCTACAATGAGCAGTTCTTC.

V gene TRBV4-2 combines with J gene TRBJ2-7, with 7 bases identical to TRBD1. CDR3 length equals 18 residues. J was trimmed by 3 bases and V by 0 bases; bases with no gene match: 14. Per germline, CDR1 LGHNA and CDR2 YNFKEQ. The CDR3 region has the DNA TGTGCCAGCAGCCAAGATTTCTTACGTCTGAGGGGGCACTACGAGCAGTACTTC. This gives the protein CASSQDFLRLRGHYEQYF.

CDR3 residues: CAWSLGASNYGYTF. The CDR3 region has the DNA TGTGCCTGGAGCCTAGGGGCGTCCAACTATGGCTACACCTTC. This chain joins TRBV30 and TRBJ1-2; D is perhaps TRBD1 (5 bases). Trimming left V 3 bases short and J 2 bases short, with 13 bases between. Germline V lookup: CDR1 GTSNPN, CDR2 SVGIG (reference sequence). The CDR3 is 14 residues long.

The genes are TRBV29-1 and TRBJ1-1, with D hard to call. The CDR3 is made up of 14 amino acids. Looked up from germline, CDR1 is SQVTM and CDR2 is ANQGSEA. The CDR3 bases are TGCAGTGGAACTACCGGCGGTTCGAACACTGAAGCTTTCTTT. The encoded protein is CSGTTGGSNTEAFF.

The chain combines TRBV11-2 with TRBJ1-2; 9 bases line up with TRBD1. This CDR3 spans 15 amino acids. V dropped 5 bases and J dropped 2; count of bases not matched to a gene: 6. CDR1 and CDR2 (germline): SGHAT, FQNNGV. The CDR3 DNA sequence: TGTGCCAGCAGCCCGGGACAGGGACGAAACTATGGCTACACCTTC. It specifies CASSPGQGRNYGYTF.

The chain uses TRBV30 and TRBJ1-6, with a possible D match to TRBD1 (6 bases). V lost 2 bases and J 9 bases, leaving 14 bases between the germline ends. In germline, CDR1 is GTSNPN, CDR2 SVGIG (reference sequence). The CDR3 spans 14 residues. The CDR3 sequence: CAWSQGQDRSPLHF. The CDR3 DNA reads TGTGCCTGGAGTCAGGGGCAGGACCGTTCACCCCTCCACTTT.

J is TRBJ2-1 and V is TRBV7-2; possible D gene TRBD1, 6 bases. The CDR3 covers 15 residues. Germline V CDR1 and CDR2: SGHTA, FQGNSA. With 7 bases removed from V and 4 bases from J, the gap between germline ends came to 17 bases. CDR3 DNA: TGTGCCAGCAACAAACCGCAGGGGCCGTACAATGAGCAGTTCTTC. This encodes CASNKPQGPYNEQFF.